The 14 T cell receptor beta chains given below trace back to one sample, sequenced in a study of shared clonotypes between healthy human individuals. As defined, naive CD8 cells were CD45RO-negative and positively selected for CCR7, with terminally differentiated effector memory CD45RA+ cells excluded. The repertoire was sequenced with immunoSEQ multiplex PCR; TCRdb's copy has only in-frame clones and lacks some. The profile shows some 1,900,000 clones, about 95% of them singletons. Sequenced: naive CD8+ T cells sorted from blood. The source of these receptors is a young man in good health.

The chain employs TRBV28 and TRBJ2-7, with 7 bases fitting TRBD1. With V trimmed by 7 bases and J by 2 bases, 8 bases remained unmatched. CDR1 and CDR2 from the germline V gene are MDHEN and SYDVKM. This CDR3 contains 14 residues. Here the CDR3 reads CASTTGTVAYEQYF. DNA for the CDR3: TGTGCCAGCACCACGGGGACAGTGGCCTACGAGCAGTACTTC.

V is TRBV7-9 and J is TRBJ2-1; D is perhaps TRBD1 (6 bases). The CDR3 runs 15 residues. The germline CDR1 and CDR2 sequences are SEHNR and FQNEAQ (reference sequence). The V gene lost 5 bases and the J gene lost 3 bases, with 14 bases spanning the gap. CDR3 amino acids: CASSPRGTSYNEQFF. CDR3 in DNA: TGTGCCAGCAGCCCCCGAGGGACAAGCTACAATGAGCAGTTCTTC.

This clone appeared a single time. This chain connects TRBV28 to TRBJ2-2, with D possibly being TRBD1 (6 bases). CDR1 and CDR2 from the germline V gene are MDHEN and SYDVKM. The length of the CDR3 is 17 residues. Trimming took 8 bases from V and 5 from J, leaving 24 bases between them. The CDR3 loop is CASRLFLQGPGTGELFF. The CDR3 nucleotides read TGTGCCAGCCGACTATTTTTACAGGGCCCGGGGACCGGGGAGCTGTTTTTT.

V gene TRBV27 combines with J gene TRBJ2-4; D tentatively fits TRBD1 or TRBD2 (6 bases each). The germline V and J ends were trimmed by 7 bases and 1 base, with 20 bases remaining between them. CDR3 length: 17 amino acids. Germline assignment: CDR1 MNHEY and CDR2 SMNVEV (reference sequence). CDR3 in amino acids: CASTLSYREVAKNIQYF. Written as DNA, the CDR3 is TGTGCCAGCACCCTTTCTTACAGGGAGGTGGCCAAAAACATTCAGTACTTC.

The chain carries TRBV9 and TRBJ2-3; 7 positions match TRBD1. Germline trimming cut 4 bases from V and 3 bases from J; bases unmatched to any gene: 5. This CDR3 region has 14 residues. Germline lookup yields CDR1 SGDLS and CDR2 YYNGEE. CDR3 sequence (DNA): TGTGCCAGCAGCCCACAGGGGCAGACAGATACGCAGTATTTT. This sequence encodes CASSPQGQTDTQYF. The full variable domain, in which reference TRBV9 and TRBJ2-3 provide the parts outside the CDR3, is DSGVTQTPKHLITATGQRVTLRCSPRSGDLSVYWYQQSLDQGLQFLIQYYNGEERAKGNILERFSAQQFPDLHSELNLSSLELGDSALYFCASSPQGQTDTQYFGPGTRLTVL.

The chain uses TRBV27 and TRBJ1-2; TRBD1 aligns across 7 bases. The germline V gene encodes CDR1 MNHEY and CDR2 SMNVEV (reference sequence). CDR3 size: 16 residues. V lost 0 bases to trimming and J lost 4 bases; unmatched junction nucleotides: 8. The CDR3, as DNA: TGTGCCAGCAGTTTATCGGAAACGACAGGGACCTATGGCTACACCTTC. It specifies CASSLSETTGTYGYTF.

The CDR3 DNA reads as TGTGCCAGTAGCCTAGTAGGCCTAGCGGAGCAGTTCTTC. Translated, it gives CASSLVGLAEQFF. The chain combines TRBV19 with TRBJ2-1; the D gene is possibly TRBD2 (6 bases). CDR1 and CDR2 (germline): LNHDA, SQIVND (reference sequence). Trimming took 6 bases from V and 10 from J, leaving 16 bases between them. The CDR3 runs 13 residues.

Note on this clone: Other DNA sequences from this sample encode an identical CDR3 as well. CDR3 loop: CAISGQSYEQYF. Here the CDR3 DNA reads TGTGCCATCAGTGGGCAGTCCTACGAGCAGTACTTC. V and J are TRBV10-3 and TRBJ2-7, with D hard to call. CDR3 size: 12 residues. Trimming pared 4 bases from V and 1 base from J, leaving 5 bases between. Germline V lookup: CDR1 ENHRY, CDR2 SYGVKD.

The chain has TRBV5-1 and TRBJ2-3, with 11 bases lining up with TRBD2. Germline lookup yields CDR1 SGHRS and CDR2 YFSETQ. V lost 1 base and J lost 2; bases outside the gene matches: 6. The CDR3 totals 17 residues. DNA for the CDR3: TGCGCCAGCAGCTTGTTTAGCGGGGGGGCAGTCACAGATACGCAGTATTTT. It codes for CASSLFSGGAVTDTQYF.

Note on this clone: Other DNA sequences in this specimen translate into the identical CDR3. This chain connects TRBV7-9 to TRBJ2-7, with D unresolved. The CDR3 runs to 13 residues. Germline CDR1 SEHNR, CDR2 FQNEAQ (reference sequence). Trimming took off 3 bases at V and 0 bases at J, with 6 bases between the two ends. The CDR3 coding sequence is TGTGCCAGCAGCTTGGGTGTCTCCTACGAGCAGTACTTC. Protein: CASSLGVSYEQYF.

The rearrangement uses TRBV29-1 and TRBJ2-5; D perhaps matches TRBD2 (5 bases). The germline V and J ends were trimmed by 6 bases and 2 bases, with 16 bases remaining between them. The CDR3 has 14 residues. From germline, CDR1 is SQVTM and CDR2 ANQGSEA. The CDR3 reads CSVVFEDLQETQYF. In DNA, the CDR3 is TGCAGCGTCGTTTTTGAGGACTTACAAGAGACCCAGTACTTC.

CDR3 protein: CASSPVGLAGEDTQYF. The CDR3 coding sequence is TGCGCCAGCAGCCCAGTGGGACTAGCGGGGGAAGATACGCAGTATTTT. The chain carries TRBV4-1 and TRBJ2-3, with 14 bases aligning to TRBD2. The CDR3 loop spans 16 amino acids. Trimming at V came to 4 bases and at J to 5 bases, leaving 5 bases not matched to a gene. Per germline, CDR1 MGHRA and CDR2 YSYEKL.

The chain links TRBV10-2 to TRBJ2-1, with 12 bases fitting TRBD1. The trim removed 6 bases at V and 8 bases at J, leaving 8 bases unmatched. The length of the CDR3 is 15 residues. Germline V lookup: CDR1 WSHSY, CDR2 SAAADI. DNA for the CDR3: TGCGCCAGCAGCGGGACAGGGGGCGCTTACGATGAGCAGTTCTTC. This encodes CASSGTGGAYDEQFF.

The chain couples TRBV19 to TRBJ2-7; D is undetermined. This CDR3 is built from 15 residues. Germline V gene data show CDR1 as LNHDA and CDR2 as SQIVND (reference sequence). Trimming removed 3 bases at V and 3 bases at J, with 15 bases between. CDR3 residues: CASSINYGISYEQYF. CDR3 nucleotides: TGTGCCAGTAGTATTAATTACGGAATTAGCTACGAGCAGTACTTC.